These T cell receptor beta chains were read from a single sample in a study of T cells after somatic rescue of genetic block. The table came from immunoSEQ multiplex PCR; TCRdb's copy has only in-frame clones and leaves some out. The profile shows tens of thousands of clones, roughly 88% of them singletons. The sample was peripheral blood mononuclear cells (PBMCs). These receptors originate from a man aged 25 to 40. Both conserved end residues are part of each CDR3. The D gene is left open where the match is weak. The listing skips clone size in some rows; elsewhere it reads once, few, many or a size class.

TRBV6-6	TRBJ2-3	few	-	TGTGCCAGCAGTGTTCTACAGGGCACAGATACGCAGTATTTT	CASSVLQGTDTQYF
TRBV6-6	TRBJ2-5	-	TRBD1	TGTGCCAGCAGTTACTCTGGTGGACAGGGAAGAGAGACCCAGTACTTC	CASSYSGGQGRETQYF
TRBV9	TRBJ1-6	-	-	TGTGCCAGCAGCGTTGTAGGGTCTGGATCACCCCTCCACTTT	CASSVVGSGSPLHF
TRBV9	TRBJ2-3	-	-	TGTGCCAGCAGCCCCAACAGGGCGCCGCAGTATTTT	CASSPNRAPQYF
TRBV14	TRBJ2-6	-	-	TGTGCCAGCAGCCAAGAGGCTTCCTGGGGGGCCAACGTCCTGACTTTC	CASSQEASWGANVLTF
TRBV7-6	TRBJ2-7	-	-	TGTGCCAGCAGCTTAGTCAGGGGGAGGGAGCAGTACTTC	CASSLVRGREQYF
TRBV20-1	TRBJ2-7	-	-	TGCAGTGCCCAAAGGACCTACGAGCAGTACTTC	CSAQRTYEQYF
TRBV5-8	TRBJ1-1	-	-	TGTGCCAGCAGCACCCGTTATGGAGGGGTCACTGAAGCTTTCTTT	CASSTRYGGVTEAFF
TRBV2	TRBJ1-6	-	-	TGTGCCAGCAGTACACTTTCACCCCTCCACTTT	CASSTLSPLHF
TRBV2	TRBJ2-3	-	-	TGTGCCAGCAGTGGATTGGATACGCAGTATTTT	CASSGLDTQYF
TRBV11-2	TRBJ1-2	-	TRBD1	TGTGCCAGCAGCTTAGGGACAGGGTATGGCTACACCTTC	CASSLGTGYGYTF
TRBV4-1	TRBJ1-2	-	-	TGCGCCAGCAGCCAAGATCGCGTCAGAGCAGATGGCTACACCTTC	CASSQDRVRADGYTF
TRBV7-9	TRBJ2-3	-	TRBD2	TGTGCCAGCAGCGGAGCACTAGCGGGGGGCTCAGATACGCAGTATTTT	CASSGALAGGSDTQYF
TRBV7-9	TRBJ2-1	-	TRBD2	TGTGCCAGCAGCCTCGAGCGGGGGGCGTCAGATGAGCAGTTCTTC	CASSLERGASDEQFF
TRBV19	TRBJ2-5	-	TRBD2	TGTGCCAGTAGTATAGGCGGACTAGCGGGAGCAGTGGAGACCCAGTACTTC	CASSIGGLAGAVETQYF
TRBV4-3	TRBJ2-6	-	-	TGCGCCAGCAGCCAAGTAGTATCTGGGTCCGGGGCCAACGTCCTGACTTTC	CASSQVVSGSGANVLTF
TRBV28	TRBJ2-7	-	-	TGTGCCAGCAGTTTGCTAGCCGCCGGCTCCTACGAGCAGTACTTC	CASSLLAAGSYEQYF
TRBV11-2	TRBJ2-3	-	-	TGTGCCAGCAGCTTAGTACAGCTCAGCACAGATACGCAGTATTTT	CASSLVQLSTDTQYF
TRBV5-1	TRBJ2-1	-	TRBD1	TGCGCCAGCAGACAGGGGGGCTACTCCTACAATGAGCAGTTCTTC	CASRQGGYSYNEQFF
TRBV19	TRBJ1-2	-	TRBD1	TGTGCCAGTAGCCCCGGGACAGGGTACTATGGCTACACCTTC	CASSPGTGYYGYTF
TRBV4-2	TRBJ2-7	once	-	TGTGCCAGCAGCCAAGAGCGGCACCTCTCCTACGAGCAGTACTTC	CASSQERHLSYEQYF
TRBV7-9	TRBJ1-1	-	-	TGTGCCAGCAGCCTTCAGGGGAACACTGAAGCTTTCTTT	CASSLQGNTEAFF
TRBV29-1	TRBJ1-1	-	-	TGCAGCGTTAGACAGCTGAACACTGAAGCTTTCTTT	CSVRQLNTEAFF
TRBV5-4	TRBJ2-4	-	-	TGTGCCAGCAGCTTGAGCCGGGCGGAAAACATTCAGTACTTC	CASSLSRAENIQYF
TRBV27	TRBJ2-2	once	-	TGTGCCAGCAGTTTATTTCACAGCCCTACCAACACCGGGGAGCTGTTTTTT	CASSLFHSPTNTGELFF
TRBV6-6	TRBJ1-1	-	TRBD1	TGTGCCAGCAGTTACTCCGGGACAGTGAACACTGAAGCTTTCTTT	CASSYSGTVNTEAFF
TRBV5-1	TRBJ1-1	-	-	TGCGCCACCTCGACCGGCCAGGGCTTCACTGAAGCTTTCTTT	CATSTGQGFTEAFF
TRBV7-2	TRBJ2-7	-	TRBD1	TGTGCCAGCAGCTTAGTCTGGACAGGGATCTCCTACGAGCAGTACTTC	CASSLVWTGISYEQYF
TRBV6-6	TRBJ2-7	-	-	TGTGCCAGCAGTTACCATCGACAAAGGTCCTACGAGCAGTACTTC	CASSYHRQRSYEQYF
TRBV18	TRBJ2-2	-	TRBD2	TGTGCCAGCTCACCCCGGACTAGCGGAAACACCGGGGAGCTGTTTTTT	CASSPRTSGNTGELFF
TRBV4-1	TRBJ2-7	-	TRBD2	TGCGCCAGCAGCCAAGCGAGCGGGAGGGCCTACGAGCAGTACTTC	CASSQASGRAYEQYF
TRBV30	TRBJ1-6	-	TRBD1	TGTGCCTGGGGGACAGGGGTCGGACCCCTCCACTTT	CAWGTGVGPLHF
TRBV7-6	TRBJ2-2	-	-	TGTGCCAGCAGCTTAGTGATGGGGGAGCTGTTTTTT	CASSLVMGELFF
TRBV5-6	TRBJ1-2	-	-	TGTGCCAGCAGCTCGACTCGGGGCTACACCTTC	CASSSTRGYTF
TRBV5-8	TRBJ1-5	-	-	TGTGCCAGCAGCTTGGTATTTTCAGGGCTTGGCAATCAGCCCCAGCATTTT	CASSLVFSGLGNQPQHF
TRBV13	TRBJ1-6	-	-	TGTGCCAGCAGCTTGGAGGGGCTAAAGAATTCACCCCTCCACTTT	CASSLEGLKNSPLHF
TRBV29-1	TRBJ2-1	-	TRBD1	TGCAGCGTTGACCCTCTCCGAGCAGGGGGCTCGAACAATGAGCAGTTCTTC	CSVDPLRAGGSNNEQFF
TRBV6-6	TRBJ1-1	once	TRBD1	TGTGCCAGTTGGACAGGGGGCTACACTGAAGCTTTCTTT	CASWTGGYTEAFF
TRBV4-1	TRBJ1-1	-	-	TGCGCCAGCAGCCAAGAGAGACAGAACACTGAAGCTTTCTTT	CASSQERQNTEAFF
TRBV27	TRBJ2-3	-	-	TGTGCCAGCAGTTTAGGGCCTAGCAGCACAGATACGCAGTATTTT	CASSLGPSSTDTQYF
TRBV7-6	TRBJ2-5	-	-	TGTGCCAGCAGGGCAGGGGCGAAGGAGACCCAGTACTTC	CASRAGAKETQYF
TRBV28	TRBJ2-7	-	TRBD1	TGTGCCAGCAGTACCCCCCGGACAGGCCCTCCCTACGAGCAGTACTTC	CASSTPRTGPPYEQYF
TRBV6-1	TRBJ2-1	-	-	TGTGCCAGCAGTAGACTCAATGAGCAGTTCTTC	CASSRLNEQFF
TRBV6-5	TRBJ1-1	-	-	TGTGCCAGCGCAGGGGCGTCAGACACTGAAGCTTTCTTT	CASAGASDTEAFF
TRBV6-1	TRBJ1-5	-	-	TGTGCCAGCAGTAACCGCGGACAGTTGGGTCAGCCCCAGCATTTT	CASSNRGQLGQPQHF
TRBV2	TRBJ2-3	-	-	TGTGCCAGCATCAGGGACCTTCCCCCCGCGTATTTT	CASIRDLPPAYF
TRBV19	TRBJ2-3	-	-	TGTGCCAGTAGTATCGTGTTGGCGGCCTCTACTGGAAACACAGATACGCAGTATTTT	CASSIVLAASTGNTDTQYF
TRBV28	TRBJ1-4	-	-	TGTGCCAGCAGTTTACTGGTGGGGGAAAAACTGTTTTTT	CASSLLVGEKLFF
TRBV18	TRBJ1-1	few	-	TGTGCCAGCTCACCACCGCGTTCGGGGTTGGAGGCTTTCTTT	CASSPPRSGLEAFF
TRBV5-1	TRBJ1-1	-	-	TGCGCCAGCAGCGATACAGGCGGGGACACTGAAGCTTTCTTT	CASSDTGGDTEAFF